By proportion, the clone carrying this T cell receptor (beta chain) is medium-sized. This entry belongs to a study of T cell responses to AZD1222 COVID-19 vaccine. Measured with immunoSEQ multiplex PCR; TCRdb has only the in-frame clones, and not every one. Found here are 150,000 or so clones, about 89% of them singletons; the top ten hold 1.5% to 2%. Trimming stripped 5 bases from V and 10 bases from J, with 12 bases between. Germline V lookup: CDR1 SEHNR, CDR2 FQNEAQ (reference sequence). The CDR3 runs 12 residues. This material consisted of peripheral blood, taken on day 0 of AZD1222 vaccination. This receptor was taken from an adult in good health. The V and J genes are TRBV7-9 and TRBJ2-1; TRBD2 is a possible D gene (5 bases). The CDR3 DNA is TGTGCCAGCAGCGGACTTAGGGAAGAGCAGTTCTTC. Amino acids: CASSGLREEQFF.